Listed below are T cell receptor beta chains from one sample, sequenced in a study of shared clonotypes between healthy human individuals. Measured with immunoSEQ multiplex PCR; TCRdb has only the in-frame clones, and not every one. The sample shows 1.5 million to 2.5 million clones, about 95% of them seen only once. Sequencing was done on a sample of naive CD8+ T cells sorted from blood. These receptors were collected from a man in his late teens or twenties in good health. CDR3s include the opening cysteine and the closing phenylalanine or tryptophan. The D gene is left open where the match is weak. Part of the rows lack a size; the others show once, few, many or a class for expanded clones.

>TRBV23-1|NA|TRBJ1-6|NA
CASSHQIFPGALNSPLHF
TGCGCCAGCAGCCACCAAATCTTCCCAGGGGCCCTAAATTCACCCCTCCACTTT
>TRBV7-2|NA|TRBJ2-7|TRBD2
CASSLELAGGHEQYF
TGTGCCAGCAGCTTAGAACTAGCGGGAGGACACGAGCAGTACTTC
>TRBV7-9|NA|TRBJ2-1|NA
CASSERGGVRFYNEQFF
TGTGCCAGCAGCGAAAGAGGGGGGGTCCGATTCTACAATGAGCAGTTCTTC
>TRBV7-9|NA|TRBJ1-4|NA
CASSQAGPEKLFF
TGTGCCAGCAGCCAGGCCGGCCCTGAAAAACTGTTTTTT
>TRBV4-1|NA|TRBJ2-1|NA
CASSQVGAIGDNEQFF
TGCGCCAGCAGCCAAGTAGGAGCGATTGGGGACAATGAGCAGTTCTTC
>TRBV6-5|once|TRBJ2-3|NA
CASSYQPETRTDTQYF
TGTGCCAGCAGTTACCAACCGGAGACGCGCACAGATACGCAGTATTTT
>TRBV7-9|NA|TRBJ2-3|NA
CASSPRGSSTDTQYF
TGTGCCAGCAGCCCCCGGGGGTCCAGCACAGATACGCAGTATTTT
>TRBV5-5|NA|TRBJ1-2|TRBD1
CASSLGSWGQNYGYTF
TGTGCCAGCAGCTTGGGGTCCTGGGGACAGAACTATGGCTACACCTTC
>TRBV29-1|NA|TRBJ2-1|NA
CSSSEELRGSYNEQFF
TGCAGCTCCTCCGAGGAGCTCCGAGGGTCCTACAATGAGCAGTTCTTC
>TRBV19|few|TRBJ2-1|TRBD2
CASSMTSYSYNEQFF
TGTGCCAGTAGTATGACTAGCTACTCCTACAATGAGCAGTTCTTC
>TRBV10-2|NA|TRBJ1-2|TRBD1
CASSGTGDYGYTF
TGCGCCAGCAGTGGGACAGGAGACTATGGCTACACCTTC
>TRBV18|NA|TRBJ2-3|TRBD2
CASSRGGRYTDTQYF
TGTGCCAGCTCACGGGGCGGGAGATACACAGATACGCAGTATTTT
>TRBV7-9|NA|TRBJ1-2|NA
CASSLGASEGYTF
TGTGCCAGCAGCTTAGGGGCCAGTGAGGGCTACACCTTC
>TRBV18|NA|TRBJ2-7|TRBD2
CASSPVGLAGAYEQYF
TGTGCCAGCTCTCCCGTCGGACTAGCGGGAGCGTACGAGCAGTACTTC
>TRBV27|NA|TRBJ2-3|NA
CASSLRISTDTQYF
TGTGCCAGCAGTTTACGTATAAGCACAGATACGCAGTATTTT
>TRBV4-1|NA|TRBJ1-4|NA
CASSQGPLEKLFF
TGCGCCAGCAGCCAAGGACCCTTGGAAAAACTGTTTTTT
>TRBV7-2|NA|TRBJ2-7|NA
CASSRKYSYEQYF
TGTGCCAGCAGCCGGAAATACTCCTACGAGCAGTACTTC
>TRBV30|NA|TRBJ2-7|NA
CAWRWSEAYEQYF
TGTGCCTGGAGATGGAGCGAGGCCTACGAGCAGTACTTC
>TRBV6-5|NA|TRBJ1-1|TRBD1
CASSSPGGSEAFF
TGTGCCAGCAGCAGTCCAGGGGGCTCCGAAGCTTTCTTT
>TRBV15|NA|TRBJ2-2|NA
CATSREGVTGELFF
TGTGCCACCAGCAGAGAGGGAGTCACCGGGGAGCTGTTTTTT
>TRBV9|NA|TRBJ2-7|NA
CASSVGPGDSYEQYF
TGTGCCAGCAGCGTCGGGCCTGGGGACTCCTACGAGCAGTACTTC
>TRBV27|NA|TRBJ2-3|TRBD2
CASSGLLAGEGTDTQYF
TGTGCCAGCAGTGGGCTTCTAGCGGGAGAGGGAACAGATACGCAGTATTTT
>TRBV30|NA|TRBJ1-6|NA
CAWSVGETINSPLHF
TGTGCCTGGAGTGTTGGAGAAACTATTAATTCACCCCTCCACTTT
>TRBV27|NA|TRBJ2-7|NA
CASSLTGSEQYF
TGTGCCAGCAGTTTAACCGGGAGCGAGCAGTACTTC
>TRBV6-1|NA|TRBJ2-7|NA
CATSRPGTPSEQYF
TGTGCCACCTCTCGTCCCGGGACCCCCTCCGAGCAGTACTTC
>TRBV4-1|NA|TRBJ1-1|TRBD1
CASSQGTTGSTTEAFF
TGCGCCAGCAGCCAAGGTACGACAGGGTCAACCACTGAAGCTTTCTTT
>TRBV6-1|NA|TRBJ1-1|TRBD1
CASSATGGRLNTEAFF
TGTGCCAGCAGTGCGACAGGGGGAAGGTTGAACACTGAAGCTTTCTTT
>TRBV30|NA|TRBJ1-3|NA
CAWIAVSGNTIYF
TGTGCCTGGATCGCAGTCTCAGGAAACACCATATATTTT
>TRBV12-1|few|TRBJ1-5|NA
CASSSEPQGTNQPQHF
TGTGCCAGCAGCTCCGAGCCGCAGGGGACCAATCAGCCCCAGCATTTT
>TRBV4-3|NA|TRBJ2-7|NA
CASSQFSGGYEQYF
TGCGCCAGCAGCCAATTCAGTGGGGGCTACGAGCAGTACTTC
>TRBV2|NA|TRBJ2-7|TRBD2
CASTGLAEYEQYF
TGTGCCAGCACGGGCCTAGCGGAATACGAGCAGTACTTC
>TRBV27|NA|TRBJ2-7|NA
CASSPGLISYEQYF
TGTGCCAGCAGTCCGGGACTGATATCCTACGAGCAGTACTTC
>TRBV11-2|NA|TRBJ1-1|TRBD1
CASAGGREAFF
TGTGCCAGCGCAGGGGGTAGGGAAGCTTTCTTT
>TRBV30|NA|TRBJ2-7|NA
CAWSVRASLSYEQYF
TGTGCCTGGAGTGTACGGGCAAGTCTTTCCTACGAGCAGTACTTC
>TRBV6-5|NA|TRBJ2-7|NA
CASSYGVGFHEQYF
TGTGCCAGCAGTTACGGTGTAGGGTTTCACGAGCAGTACTTC
>TRBV6-1|NA|TRBJ2-7|TRBD1
CASSVEDRTYEQYF
TGTGCCAGCAGTGTTGAGGACAGGACCTACGAGCAGTACTTC
>TRBV4-1|NA|TRBJ1-1|TRBD1
CASSQGTGLNTEAFF
TGCGCCAGCAGCCAAGGGACAGGTCTCAACACTGAAGCTTTCTTT
>TRBV27|NA|TRBJ2-3|NA
CASSLSSGTTDTQYF
TGTGCCAGCAGTTTATCGTCAGGGACTACAGATACGCAGTATTTT
>TRBV4-3|NA|TRBJ2-4|NA
CASSQGQGNIQYF
TGCGCCAGCAGCCAAGGCCAGGGAAACATTCAGTACTTC
>TRBV27|NA|TRBJ1-2|TRBD1
CASSPGRRTGFYGYTF
TGTGCCAGCAGTCCAGGCCGGAGGACAGGCTTTTATGGCTACACCTTC
>TRBV6-5|many|TRBJ1-1|NA
CASSPTGGSTEAFF
TGTGCCAGCAGCCCGACAGGCGGGAGCACTGAAGCTTTCTTT
>TRBV4-1|NA|TRBJ2-1|TRBD2
CASSLGGASNNEQFF
TGCGCCAGCAGCCTCGGGGGGGCCTCCAACAATGAGCAGTTCTTC
>TRBV11-3|NA|TRBJ1-1|NA
CASSLDWNTEAFF
TGTGCCAGCAGCTTAGACTGGAACACTGAAGCTTTCTTT
>TRBV11-2|NA|TRBJ2-3|TRBD2
CASSLVRGSGDTDTQYF
TGTGCCAGCAGCTTAGTCCGGGGTAGCGGGGACACAGATACGCAGTATTTT
>TRBV27|NA|TRBJ2-5|TRBD2
CASSPQTSGSSQYF
TGTGCCAGCAGTCCACAGACTAGCGGCTCCTCCCAGTACTTC
>TRBV5-1|NA|TRBJ2-5|NA
CASSPVGVEETQYF
TGCGCCAGCAGCCCGGTCGGGGTGGAAGAGACCCAGTACTTC
>TRBV11-2|NA|TRBJ2-3|NA
CASSLSPGLGTDTQYF
TGTGCCAGCAGCTTATCTCCGGGGTTAGGCACAGATACGCAGTATTTT
>TRBV7-9|NA|TRBJ2-1|NA
CASSLGGVDEQFF
TGTGCCAGCAGCTTAGGGGGGGTAGACGAGCAGTTCTTC